This is a list of T cell receptor beta chains from one sample in a study of T-cell memory formation after mild COVID-19. TCRdb reprocessed the 5' RACE reads with MiXCR, giving one entry per CDR3 protein. The table has 350,000 or so distinct CDR3 sequences, around a fifth seen once; the top ten hold 21%. The sequencing input was PBMCs or a T cell subset sorted from them (not recorded which). Receptors were obtained from a man aged 18 to 29 who had mild COVID-19 (a few samples of this study predate the infection). Cell type and time point are not known. CDR3s include the opening cysteine and the closing phenylalanine or tryptophan. The D gene is left open where the match is weak. Clone size, where shown, is once, few, many, or a class for clones that have expanded.

>TRBJ1-5|.|TRBV3-1|few
TGTGCCAGCAGCCAAGCCGCCAATCAGCCCCAGCATTTT
CASSQAANQPQHF
>TRBJ2-6|.|TRBV5-6|few
TGTGCCAGCAGCTTACCCTTCTACTCTGGGGCCAACGTCCTGACTTTC
CASSLPFYSGANVLTF
>TRBJ1-1|.|TRBV4-1|.
TGCGCCAGCAGCCAAGATGCGACAGTGAACACTGAAGCTTTCTTT
CASSQDATVNTEAFF
>TRBJ2-1|.|TRBV4-2|.
TGTGCCAGCAGCCAGAGGGGAGATAGCTCCTACAATGAGCAGTTCTTC
CASSQRGDSSYNEQFF
>TRBJ1-6|.|TRBV20-1|.
TGCAGTGCTAGGGCCGGGGGCACTCGGGTCCCCCTCCACTTT
CSARAGGTRVPLHF
>TRBJ2-5|TRBD1|TRBV5-1|.
TGCGCCAGCAGCCGCCTAGGACAGGGAGAGACCCAGTACTTC
CASSRLGQGETQYF
>TRBJ2-1|TRBD2|TRBV20-1|.
TGCAGTGCCGTGATCGGGGGGGCGGGGAATGAGCAGTTCTTC
CSAVIGGAGNEQFF
>TRBJ1-5|.|TRBV2|few
TGTGCCAGCAGTTTAGAGCTGACCCAGCCCCAGCATTTT
CASSLELTQPQHF
>TRBJ1-5|.|TRBV6-1|few
TGTGCCAGCAGTACTTTAGGGTATGGACAGCCCCAGCATTTT
CASSTLGYGQPQHF
>TRBJ2-1|.|TRBV4-3|many
TGCGCCAGCAGCCCCGAACCGGGGCCCTACAATGAGCAGTTCTTC
CASSPEPGPYNEQFF
>TRBJ2-2|.|TRBV4-1|.
TGCGCCAGCAGCCAACCTGCCGCTGAGCTGTTTTTT
CASSQPAAELFF
>TRBJ2-1|.|TRBV7-2|few
TGTGCCAGCAGCTTAGATTCGGGGAACTACAATGAGCAGTTCTTC
CASSLDSGNYNEQFF
>TRBJ2-1|.|TRBV28|.
TGTGCCAGCAGTCCAGGATCGCGGGTAGTCTACAATGAGCAGTTCTTC
CASSPGSRVVYNEQFF
>TRBJ1-2|.|TRBV5-1|.
TGCGCCAGCAGCTTGGAATCACCTAACCATGGCTACACCTTC
CASSLESPNHGYTF
>TRBJ2-7|.|TRBV4-3|.
TGCGCCAGCAGCCAAGATGTGTCCTACGAGCAGTACTTC
CASSQDVSYEQYF
>TRBJ2-2|.|TRBV11-2|.
TGTGCCAGCAGAAGCCTGGTCAGGGAGAAACGAAACACCGGGGAGCTGTTTTTT
CASRSLVREKRNTGELFF
>TRBJ1-2|.|TRBV12-3/TRBV12-4|.
TGTGCCAGCAGTTTAGCGCGTGGCTATGGCTACACCTTC
CASSLARGYGYTF
>TRBJ2-1|TRBD1|TRBV11-2|.
TGTGCCAGCAGCCCTAGAGGGACAGGGGGCTTTGAGCAGTTCTTC
CASSPRGTGGFEQFF
>TRBJ2-5|.|TRBV12-3/TRBV12-4|many
TGTGCCAGCAGTCCCGGACTCCAAGAGACCCAGTACTTC
CASSPGLQETQYF
>TRBJ2-3|.|TRBV5-6|few
TGTGCCAGCAGCTACGGGTCGATGGAAGATACGCAGTATTTT
CASSYGSMEDTQYF
>TRBJ2-5|.|TRBV6-2/TRBV6-3|.
TGTGCCAGCACCCCCTTGCGAGTTGGCAGGGAGACCCAGTACTTC
CASTPLRVGRETQYF
>TRBJ2-3|.|TRBV5-1|few
TGCGCCAGCAGCTATGCGGGGGCCTCCACAGATACGCAGTATTTT
CASSYAGASTDTQYF
>TRBJ1-3|.|TRBV5-6|few
TGTGCCAGCAGCTTGGAGTTGGGGGTCGTTGGAAACACCATATATTTT
CASSLELGVVGNTIYF
>TRBJ2-1|TRBD2|TRBV6-6|.
TGTGCCAGCAGTCGAAGACTAGCTGAGCAGTTCTTC
CASSRRLAEQFF
>TRBJ2-5|.|TRBV9|.
TGTGCCAGCAGTGGGAGGCGGGGCGGAGAGACCCAGTACTTC
CASSGRRGGETQYF
>TRBJ2-5|TRBD1|TRBV20-1|few
TGCAGTGCTAGAGGTGGACAGGGGGCTGTCGGAGAGACCCAGTACTTC
CSARGGQGAVGETQYF
>TRBJ1-1|.|TRBV10-3|.
TGTGCCATCAGTGCTGGGGCCGGGAACACTGAAGCTTTCTTT
CAISAGAGNTEAFF
>TRBJ2-5|.|TRBV5-1|few
TGCGCCAGCAGCCGCGGGACAGTCCAAGAGACCCAGTACTTC
CASSRGTVQETQYF
>TRBJ2-3|.|TRBV20-1|few
TGCAGTGCTAGAGATCCCCTCACAGATACGCAGTATTTT
CSARDPLTDTQYF
>TRBJ2-3|.|TRBV5-1|.
TGCGCCAGCAGCTTGGATGGTAGCGACACAGATACGCAGTATTTT
CASSLDGSDTDTQYF
>TRBJ1-3|.|TRBV14|few
TGTGCCAGCAGCCCAGGGAGGGGTTCTGGAAACACCATATATTTT
CASSPGRGSGNTIYF
>TRBJ2-2|TRBD1|TRBV5-6|.
TGTGCCAGCAGCGAAGCAAGGACAGGGATAACCGGGGAGCTGTTTTTT
CASSEARTGITGELFF
>TRBJ2-7|.|TRBV4-3|many
TGCGCCAGCAGCCAAGATGGGGGCCGCCCTATTTACGAGCAGTACTTC
CASSQDGGRPIYEQYF
>TRBJ1-1|TRBD1|TRBV4-1|once
TGCGCCAGCAGCCAAGATCTCCCGGACAGGGGAAAACTAAACACTGAAGCTTTCTTT
CASSQDLPDRGKLNTEAFF
>TRBJ2-6|.|TRBV5-1|.
TGCGCCAGCTACGCTAGAGGGGCCAACGTCCTGACTTTC
CASYARGANVLTF
>TRBJ2-1|TRBD2|TRBV4-1|few
TGCGCCAGCAGCCAAGATCACCCAGCTAGCGGGGCTCCTAAGGAGTTCTTC
CASSQDHPASGAPKEFF
>TRBJ2-5|TRBD1|TRBV7-9|.
TGTGCCAGCAGCGTTGGGAGACAGGGGCGGCGGGAGACCCAGTACTTC
CASSVGRQGRRETQYF
>TRBJ2-5|TRBD1|TRBV20-1|.
TGCAGTGCTCCGGGACAGGTCCAAGAGACCCAGTACTTC
CSAPGQVQETQYF